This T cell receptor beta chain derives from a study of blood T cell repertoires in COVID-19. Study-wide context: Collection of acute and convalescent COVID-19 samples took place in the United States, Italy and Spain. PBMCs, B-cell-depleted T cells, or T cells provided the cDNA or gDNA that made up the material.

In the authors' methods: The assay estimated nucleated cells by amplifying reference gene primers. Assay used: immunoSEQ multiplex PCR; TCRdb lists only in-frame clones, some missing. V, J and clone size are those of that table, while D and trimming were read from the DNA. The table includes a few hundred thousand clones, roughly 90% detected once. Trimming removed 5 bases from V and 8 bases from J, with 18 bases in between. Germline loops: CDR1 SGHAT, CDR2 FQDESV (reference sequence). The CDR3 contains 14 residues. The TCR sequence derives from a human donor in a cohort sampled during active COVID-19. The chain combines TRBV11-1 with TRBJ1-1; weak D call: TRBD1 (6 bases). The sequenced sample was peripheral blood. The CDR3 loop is CASSHSPGGAEAFF. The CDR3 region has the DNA TGTGCCAGCAGCCACTCCCCTGGGGGGGCGGAAGCTTTCTTT.